Reported below is one T cell receptor beta chain. Its cognate antigen is unknown. The CDR3 spans 14 residues. The V segment lost 4 bases and the J segment 4 bases; nucleotides outside the gene matches: 6. Germline CDR1 SGDLS, CDR2 YYNGEE. TCRdb reprocessed the reads via MiXCR and lists one record per CDR3 protein. This repertoire shows 740,000 or so distinct CDR3 sequences, about a third found once; its top ten account for around 2.8%. The data are from a study of T cell repertoires in cytomegalovirus infection. Study-level background: Signatures in public TCR beta sequences pointed to both CMV infection and matching HLA type.

General observations from the study: Pooled public TCR beta family frequency picked out CMV carriers with the relevant HLA. Within the response measured ex vivo, HLA-C-restricted CMV-specific TCR beta clonotypes were dominant.

Sample: PBMCs. This receptor was obtained from a human donor in good health (CMV status not recorded). Some clones in this sample may be carry-over from other donors' samples. The rearrangement joins TRBV9 to TRBJ2-7; 9 bases align to TRBD1. The CDR3 DNA reads TGTGCCAGCAGCTCGGGACAGGGTCGTTACGAGCAGTACTTC. Translated, it gives CASSSGQGRYEQYF.